Listed here is a single T cell receptor (beta chain). The data derive from a study of OX40 agonist ivuxolimab in advanced cancers. Turning to the study itself: Ivuxolimab, which patients received intravenously every 2 weeks, was dosed at 0.01 to 10 mg/kg. Melanoma, hepatocellular carcinoma, head and neck or renal cell cancer occurred in dose-escalation patients. With a range of about 23 to 90, age averaged 60 years, and 75% to 90% were male.

V shed 0 bases and J shed 1 base, with 7 bases lying between them. Germline V CDR1 and CDR2: LGHNA, YNFKEQ. CDR3 length: 15 amino acids. Sequencing used immunoSEQ multiplex PCR; TCRdb keeps in-frame clones, though not all of them. The sample yields 50,000 to 80,000 clones, approximately 84% seen once. Exclusion applied to patients with autoimmune disease history or systemic immunosuppression. The chain joins TRBV4-2 to TRBJ2-4, with D perhaps TRBD1 (5 bases). The sequence was obtained from an adult with an advanced solid tumor such as melanoma, head and neck, liver or kidney cancer. This material consisted of CD4+ or CD8+ T cells sorted from blood, taken in a trial of the OX40 agonist ivuxolimab. For the CDR3, the DNA is TGTGCCAGCAGCCAAGACCAGGGTGCCAAAAACATTCAGTACTTC. The encoded protein is CASSQDQGAKNIQYF.